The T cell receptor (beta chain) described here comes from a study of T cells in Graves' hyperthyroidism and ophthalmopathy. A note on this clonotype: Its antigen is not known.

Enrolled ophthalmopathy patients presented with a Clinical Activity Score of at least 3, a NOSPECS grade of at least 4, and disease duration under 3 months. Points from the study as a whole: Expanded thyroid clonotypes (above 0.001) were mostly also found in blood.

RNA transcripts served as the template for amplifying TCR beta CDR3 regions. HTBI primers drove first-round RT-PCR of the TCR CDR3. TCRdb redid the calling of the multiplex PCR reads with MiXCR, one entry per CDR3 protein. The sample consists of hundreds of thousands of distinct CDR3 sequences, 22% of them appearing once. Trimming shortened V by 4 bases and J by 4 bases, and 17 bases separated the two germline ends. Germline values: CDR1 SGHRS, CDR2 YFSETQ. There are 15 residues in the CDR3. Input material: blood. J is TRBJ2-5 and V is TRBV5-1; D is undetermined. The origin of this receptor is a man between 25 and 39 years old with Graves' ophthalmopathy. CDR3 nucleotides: TGCGCCAGCAGCCTGACAAACCGGAATCGAGAGACCCAGTACTTC. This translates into CASSLTNRNRETQYF.